This is a list of T cell receptor beta chains from one sample in a study of T cell responses to AZD1222 COVID-19 vaccine. Assay used: immunoSEQ multiplex PCR; TCRdb lists only in-frame clones, some missing. Among approximately 190,000 clones listed, 90% to 95% were seen once. Sequencing was performed on peripheral blood, taken on day 0 of AZD1222 vaccination. These receptors were obtained from an adult in good health. The CDR3 runs from the conserved cysteine through the conserved F or W. Fields, in order: V gene, J gene, D gene, clone size, CDR3 protein, CDR3 DNA. The D gene is left open where the match is weak. Clone size appears in some rows only: once, few, many, or a class for an expanded clone.

V: TRBV5-6
J: TRBJ2-7
D: TRBD1
size: .
CDR3: CASSSTSTGGGYEQYF
DNA: TGTGCCAGCAGCTCTACTTCAACAGGGGGTGGGTACGAGCAGTACTTC

V: TRBV5-6
J: TRBJ2-7
D: TRBD1
size: .
CDR3: CASSLAGTVDSYEQYF
DNA: TGTGCCAGCAGCCTGGCTGGGACAGTAGATTCCTACGAGCAGTACTTC

V: TRBV19
J: TRBJ1-5
D: TRBD1
size: .
CDR3: CASSNGQGNQPQHF
DNA: TGTGCCAGTAGCAACGGACAGGGTAATCAGCCCCAGCATTTT

V: TRBV3-1/TRBV3-2
J: TRBJ2-7
D: .
size: .
CDR3: CASSPQAAHEQYF
DNA: TGTGCCAGCAGCCCCCAAGCCGCGCACGAGCAGTACTTC

V: TRBV3-1/TRBV3-2
J: TRBJ2-7
D: .
size: .
CDR3: CASSQRTYEQYF
DNA: TGTGCCAGCAGCCAGAGGACCTACGAGCAGTACTTC

V: TRBV12-5
J: TRBJ2-3
D: TRBD2
size: .
CDR3: CASGLGGTSGSGADTQYF
DNA: TGTGCTAGTGGTTTGGGCGGGACTAGCGGGAGCGGTGCAGATACGCAGTATTTT

V: TRBV20-1
J: TRBJ2-2
D: TRBD2
size: .
CDR3: CSAGGLAGGWNTGELFF
DNA: TGCAGTGCTGGTGGACTAGCGGGAGGGTGGAACACCGGGGAGCTGTTTTTT

V: TRBV2
J: TRBJ2-5
D: .
size: .
CDR3: CASSADRPPETQYF
DNA: TGTGCCAGCAGTGCAGACAGGCCCCCGGAGACCCAGTACTTC

V: TRBV9
J: TRBJ1-2
D: .
size: .
CDR3: CASRPTRVGYTF
DNA: TGTGCCAGCAGGCCTACCAGGGTTGGCTACACCTTC

V: TRBV7-3
J: TRBJ1-1
D: .
size: .
CDR3: CASSLSLCAFF
DNA: TGTGCCAGCAGCTTAAGTCTGTGTGCTTTCTTT

V: TRBV7-9
J: TRBJ2-3
D: .
size: .
CDR3: CASSPWTRTDTQYF
DNA: TGTGCCAGCAGCCCCTGGACCCGAACAGATACGCAGTATTTT

V: TRBV14
J: TRBJ1-3
D: TRBD1
size: .
CDR3: CASSQAATGFGNTIYF
DNA: TGTGCCAGCAGCCAAGCGGCGACAGGGTTCGGAAACACCATATATTTT

V: TRBV27
J: TRBJ1-1
D: TRBD1
size: .
CDR3: CASSLGTGFGEAFF
DNA: TGTGCCAGCAGTCTCGGGACAGGGTTCGGTGAAGCTTTCTTT

V: TRBV18
J: TRBJ2-7
D: .
size: .
CDR3: CASSPLPDLGTYEQYF
DNA: TGTGCCAGCTCACCATTACCCGACTTGGGAACCTACGAGCAGTACTTC

V: TRBV5-8
J: TRBJ2-2
D: TRBD1
size: .
CDR3: CASSSTGTGFSGELFF
DNA: TGTGCCAGCAGCTCAACCGGGACAGGGTTTTCCGGGGAGCTGTTTTTT

V: TRBV7-7
J: TRBJ2-3
D: .
size: .
CDR3: CASSLGDTQTDTQYF
DNA: TGTGCTAGCAGCTTAGGGGACACCCAAACAGATACGCAGTATTTT

V: TRBV7-2
J: TRBJ2-7
D: TRBD2
size: .
CDR3: CASSLAGGNYEQYF
DNA: TGTGCCAGCAGCTTAGCGGGGGGGAACTACGAGCAGTACTTC

V: TRBV7-8
J: TRBJ1-1
D: .
size: .
CDR3: CASSLRVLLNTEAFF
DNA: TGTGCCAGCAGCTTAAGAGTCCTGTTGAACACTGAAGCTTTCTTT

V: TRBV7-3
J: TRBJ1-5
D: TRBD1
size: .
CDR3: CASSPRDRDFFSNQPQHF
DNA: TGTGCCAGCAGCCCGAGAGACAGGGATTTTTTTAGCAATCAGCCCCAGCATTTT

V: TRBV7-8
J: TRBJ2-7
D: .
size: .
CDR3: CASSLAISVAGQGSYEQYF
DNA: TGTGCCAGCAGCTTAGCGATTAGCGTAGCGGGACAGGGCTCCTACGAGCAGTACTTC

V: TRBV15
J: TRBJ2-7
D: .
size: .
CDR3: CATSRDGYEQYF
DNA: TGTGCCACCAGCAGAGACGGCTACGAGCAGTACTTC

V: TRBV14
J: TRBJ2-5
D: .
size: .
CDR3: CASSQDGGVAQETQYF
DNA: TGTGCCAGCAGCCAAGATGGCGGGGTGGCCCAAGAGACCCAGTACTTC

V: TRBV27
J: TRBJ2-3
D: TRBD2
size: .
CDR3: CASSGSGKPLKMQYF
DNA: TGTGCCAGCAGTGGTAGCGGGAAGCCCCTTAAGATGCAGTATTTT

V: TRBV19
J: TRBJ2-7
D: .
size: .
CDR3: CASRAVGGAYEQYF
DNA: TGTGCCAGTAGAGCGGTGGGGGGAGCCTACGAGCAGTACTTC

V: TRBV3-1/TRBV3-2
J: TRBJ1-4
D: TRBD1
size: .
CDR3: CASSPRTGNEKLFF
DNA: TGTGCCAGCAGCCCCAGGACAGGGAACGAAAAACTGTTTTTT

V: TRBV19
J: TRBJ1-2
D: .
size: .
CDR3: CASSIGSTNYGYTF
DNA: TGTGCCAGTAGTATTGGCAGCACTAACTATGGCTACACCTTC

V: TRBV27
J: TRBJ2-7
D: TRBD1
size: .
CDR3: CASGTGYYEQYF
DNA: TGTGCCAGCGGGACAGGGTACTACGAGCAGTACTTC

V: TRBV28
J: TRBJ2-3
D: .
size: .
CDR3: CASSPMGPQLSTDTQYF
DNA: TGTGCCAGCAGTCCAATGGGCCCACAACTTAGCACAGATACGCAGTATTTT

V: TRBV7-3
J: TRBJ1-1
D: .
size: few
CDR3: CASSLEGGNTEAFF
DNA: TGTGCCAGCAGCTTAGAGGGGGGGAACACTGAAGCTTTCTTT

V: TRBV27
J: TRBJ2-2
D: TRBD1
size: .
CDR3: CASSSHRTGTGELFF
DNA: TGTGCCAGCAGTTCTCACCGGACAGGAACCGGGGAGCTGTTTTTT

V: TRBV9
J: TRBJ2-7
D: .
size: .
CDR3: CASSVGGLAEQYF
DNA: TGTGCCAGCAGCGTAGGAGGTCTAGCCGAGCAGTACTTC

V: TRBV5-1
J: TRBJ1-1
D: .
size: .
CDR3: CASSLQLQGRTEAFF
DNA: TGCGCCAGCAGCCTACAATTACAGGGAAGGACTGAAGCTTTCTTT

V: TRBV18
J: TRBJ1-3
D: TRBD1
size: few
CDR3: CASSPTGGRGNTIYF
DNA: TGTGCCAGCTCACCGACAGGGGGGAGAGGAAACACCATATATTTT

V: TRBV10-3
J: TRBJ2-3
D: .
size: once
CDR3: CAIGTPLRGTDTQYF
DNA: TGTGCCATCGGGACTCCGTTAAGGGGCACAGATACGCAGTATTTT

V: TRBV7-8
J: TRBJ2-1
D: .
size: .
CDR3: CASSDREGGNEQFF
DNA: TGTGCCAGCAGCGACAGGGAGGGAGGCAATGAGCAGTTCTTC

V: TRBV2
J: TRBJ2-7
D: .
size: .
CDR3: CASRSGTAAGDYEQYF
DNA: TGTGCCAGCAGAAGCGGGACAGCCGCCGGGGACTACGAGCAGTACTTC

V: TRBV7-2
J: TRBJ2-7
D: TRBD2
size: .
CDR3: CASSRLGGSYEQYF
DNA: TGTGCCAGCAGTCGCCTCGGGGGGTCCTACGAGCAGTACTTC

V: TRBV4-2
J: TRBJ2-5
D: .
size: .
CDR3: CASSQDGPQETQYF
DNA: TGTGCCAGCAGCCAAGATGGACCCCAAGAGACCCAGTACTTC

V: TRBV6-5
J: TRBJ1-2
D: .
size: .
CDR3: CASSKLGTNGYGYTF
DNA: TGTGCCAGCAGCAAGTTAGGGACAAATGGCTATGGCTACACCTTC

V: TRBV28
J: TRBJ1-1
D: .
size: .
CDR3: CASSFSRTADPEAFF
DNA: TGTGCCAGCAGTTTTTCCCGGACAGCCGACCCTGAAGCTTTCTTT

V: TRBV6-6
J: TRBJ2-2
D: TRBD2
size: .
CDR3: CASSALAGGPHGELFF
DNA: TGTGCCAGCAGCGCTCTAGCGGGAGGGCCTCACGGGGAGCTGTTTTTT

V: TRBV7-9
J: TRBJ2-2
D: TRBD1
size: .
CDR3: CASSLGGQANTGELFF
DNA: TGTGCCAGCAGCTTGGGTGGACAGGCGAACACCGGGGAGCTGTTTTTT

V: TRBV19
J: TRBJ1-1
D: .
size: .
CDR3: CASSLGYRTEAFF
DNA: TGTGCCAGTAGTTTGGGGTACAGAACTGAAGCTTTCTTT

V: TRBV30
J: TRBJ2-7
D: TRBD1
size: .
CDR3: CACGTGIGAEQYF
DNA: TGTGCCTGCGGGACAGGGATAGGGGCCGAGCAGTACTTC

V: TRBV7-3
J: TRBJ2-2
D: .
size: .
CDR3: CASSRGGQTGELFF
DNA: TGTGCCAGCAGCAGAGGGGGTCAGACCGGGGAGCTGTTTTTT

V: TRBV29-1
J: TRBJ1-1
D: TRBD1
size: once
CDR3: CSVLAGGYTEAFF
DNA: TGTAGCGTCCTGGCAGGGGGCTACACTGAAGCTTTCTTT

V: TRBV28
J: TRBJ2-7
D: .
size: .
CDR3: CASGPRGIYEQYF
DNA: TGTGCCAGCGGGCCCCGGGGTATCTACGAGCAGTACTTC

V: TRBV7-9
J: TRBJ1-5
D: .
size: .
CDR3: CASSLGDSNQPQHF
DNA: TGTGCCAGCAGCTTAGGTGACAGCAATCAGCCCCAGCATTTT

V: TRBV3-1/TRBV3-2
J: TRBJ2-5
D: .
size: .
CDR3: CASSREPGETQYF
DNA: TGTGCCAGCAGCCGAGAACCGGGCGAGACCCAGTACTTC

V: TRBV12-3/TRBV12-4
J: TRBJ1-5
D: .
size: .
CDR3: CASSFTGSRAQHF
DNA: TGTGCCAGCAGCTTCACAGGGTCAAGGGCCCAGCATTTT

V: TRBV9
J: TRBJ2-3
D: .
size: .
CDR3: CASSVLDSGTQYF
DNA: TGTGCCAGCAGCGTACTCGATTCAGGTACGCAGTATTTT

V: TRBV10-2
J: TRBJ1-2
D: .
size: .
CDR3: CASSGGTLISDGYTF
DNA: TGCGCCAGCAGTGGAGGGACACTCATAAGCGACGGCTACACCTTC

V: TRBV10-1
J: TRBJ1-1
D: TRBD1
size: .
CDR3: CASSESQQGANTEAFF
DNA: TGCGCCAGCAGTGAGTCTCAACAGGGGGCGAACACTGAAGCTTTCTTT

V: TRBV7-2
J: TRBJ2-3
D: .
size: .
CDR3: CASSTWGSGTTDTQYF
DNA: TGTGCCAGCAGCACCTGGGGTAGCGGAACCACAGATACGCAGTATTTT

V: TRBV27
J: TRBJ2-5
D: TRBD1
size: .
CDR3: CASSMWTGKETQYF
DNA: TGTGCCAGCAGTATGTGGACAGGGAAAGAGACCCAGTACTTC

V: TRBV27
J: TRBJ2-2
D: TRBD1
size: .
CDR3: CASSRQGAGELFF
DNA: TGTGCCAGCAGTCGACAGGGGGCCGGGGAGCTGTTTTTT

V: TRBV5-8
J: TRBJ1-4
D: .
size: .
CDR3: CASSLIGSNEKLFF
DNA: TGTGCCAGCAGCTTGATCGGGTCCAATGAAAAACTGTTTTTT